This is a list of T cell receptor beta chains from one sample in a study of response to subunit inactivated influenza vaccine. Using its own MiXCR run on the RT-PCR reads, TCRdb lists one record per CDR3 protein. The table includes approximately 230,000 distinct CDR3 sequences, approximately 12% detected once. This specimen consisted of non-naive T cells sorted from PBMCs, obtained about 14 days before vaccination. Receptors were obtained from a man aged 45-60 years who received an inactivated influenza vaccine. Each CDR3 is given with its conserved first and last residue. D genes are given only for firm matches. Clone size, where shown, is once, few, many, or a class for clones that have expanded.

. TRBJ2-7 TRBD2 TRBV5-1 TGCGCCAGCAGCCAAGACGGGGGGACTTTTCAGTACTTC CASSQDGGTFQYF
few TRBJ1-1 . TRBV20-1 TGCAGTGCTAGAGTTAACTTTAGGCTGAACACTGAAGCTTTCTTT CSARVNFRLNTEAFF
many TRBJ2-7 . TRBV3-1 TGTGCCAGCAGCCATGGGGCTGTTACCCACGAGCAGTACTTC CASSHGAVTHEQYF
few TRBJ2-4 TRBD1 TRBV7-2 TGTGCCAGCAGCCTCTCAGGGGGACAGGGCCTTCAAAACATTCAGTACTTC CASSLSGGQGLQNIQYF
many TRBJ2-7 TRBD2 TRBV3-1 TGTGCCAGCAGCCAAGTCCTCCTGGCGGGAGTCTACGAGCAGTACTTC CASSQVLLAGVYEQYF
many TRBJ2-2 . TRBV9 TGTGCCAGCAGCGTAGTGTTCACCGGGGAGCTGTTTTTT CASSVVFTGELFF
. TRBJ2-3 TRBD1 TRBV5-8 TGTGCCAGCAGCTTGGAACTCAGGGGGCGCGGCACAGATACGCAGTATTTT CASSLELRGRGTDTQYF
. TRBJ2-3 TRBD2 TRBV7-9 TGTGCCAGCAGCTTTCTAGCGGGCCCAGCCACAGATACGCAGTATTTT CASSFLAGPATDTQYF
many TRBJ2-2 . TRBV29-1 TGCAGCGTTGAGTCAGACACCGGGGAGCTGTTTTTT CSVESDTGELFF
. TRBJ2-1 TRBD1 TRBV4-3 TGCGCCAGCAGCCGGCAAGGGACAGGGGGCTACAATGAGCAGTTCTTC CASSRQGTGGYNEQFF
few TRBJ2-1 TRBD2 TRBV27 TGTGCCAGCAGTTTATCCCGCCTAGCGGGAGACACGAATGAGCAGTTCTTC CASSLSRLAGDTNEQFF
. TRBJ2-7 . TRBV7-2 TGTGCCAGCAGCTTAGTAGCTCCCTACGAGCAGTACTTC CASSLVAPYEQYF
. TRBJ2-2 TRBD2 TRBV6-1 TGTGCCAGCAGCCTAGGGCTTCAGACTAGCGGGAGAATGGAGGAGCTGTTTTTT CASSLGLQTSGRMEELFF
few TRBJ1-2 TRBD1 TRBV3-1 TGTGCCAGCAGCCAAGGACAGGGGCAATATGGCTACACCTTC CASSQGQGQYGYTF
. TRBJ1-3 . TRBV6-2/TRBV6-3 TGTGCCAGCAGGCGGGCCGCTCGGGGCTCTGGAAACACCATATATTTT CASRRAARGSGNTIYF
. TRBJ2-1 TRBD2 TRBV29-1 TGCAGCGTTGAGGGTCTAGCGGGGTCCAATGAGCAGTTCTTC CSVEGLAGSNEQFF
many TRBJ1-5 . TRBV30 TGTGCCTGGAGTGCCCCCCGTGGGCCCCAGCATTTT CAWSAPRGPQHF
. TRBJ2-2 . TRBV3-1 TGTGCCAGCAGCCAACAGTTCACCGGGGAGCTGTTTTTT CASSQQFTGELFF
many TRBJ2-5 . TRBV7-2 TGTGCCAGCAGCAGGACGATCCAAGAGACCCAGTACTTC CASSRTIQETQYF
few TRBJ1-4 . TRBV6-5 TGTGCCAGCAGTTACTCGACAACCGACCCTAATGAAAAACTGTTTTTT CASSYSTTDPNEKLFF
. TRBJ2-5 . TRBV7-2 TGTGCCAGCAATCCAATGGGGCGGGAGACCCAGTACTTC CASNPMGRETQYF
. TRBJ2-3 . TRBV7-2 TGTGCCAGCAGCATTAGCGGTTCTAGCACAGATACGCAGTATTTT CASSISGSSTDTQYF
few TRBJ2-1 TRBD1 TRBV9 TGTGCCAGCAGCGAGGGACAGGGCGACTACAATGAGCAGTTCTTC CASSEGQGDYNEQFF
. TRBJ1-1 . TRBV20-1 TGCAGTGCTAGTACTTACAGGAGAGACACTGAAGCTTTCTTT CSASTYRRDTEAFF
many TRBJ2-5 . TRBV20-1 TGCAGTGCTAGAATCTTCGGCGGGATGGAGACCCAGTACTTC CSARIFGGMETQYF
. TRBJ2-7 TRBD1 TRBV5-1 TGCGCCAGCGGCTGGACAGGGATCGGCAACGAGCAGTACTTC CASGWTGIGNEQYF
many TRBJ2-3 TRBD1 TRBV2 TGTGCCAGCAGCGTGACAGGGGGCAAGACAGATACGCAGTATTTT CASSVTGGKTDTQYF
few TRBJ1-5 . TRBV19 TGTGCCAGTAGGACCGTCTGGAATAGCAATCAGCCCCAGCATTTT CASRTVWNSNQPQHF
many TRBJ2-7 TRBD2 TRBV7-2 TGTGCCAGCAGCTTAGTACTAGCGGGTGAGCAGTACTTC CASSLVLAGEQYF
few TRBJ2-7 . TRBV4-2 TGTGCCAGCAGCCAAGATCGGCCCTACGAGCAGTACTTC CASSQDRPYEQYF
few TRBJ1-2 TRBD1 TRBV28 TGTGCCAGCAGTGGATGGACAGGCCAGGGGGCCTTCTATGGCTACACCTTC CASSGWTGQGAFYGYTF
. TRBJ2-1 TRBD1 TRBV6-4 TGTGCCAGCAGTGAAGAAGGGGGCCCCTACAATGAGCAGTTCTTC CASSEEGGPYNEQFF
few TRBJ1-5 . TRBV7-8 TGTGCCAGCAGCTTCAACGCGGGTACTCAGCCCCAGCATTTT CASSFNAGTQPQHF
. TRBJ2-3 TRBD1 TRBV18 TGTGCCAGCTCACCACCGGGGGTAGGGACAGGAACAGATACGCAGTATTTT CASSPPGVGTGTDTQYF
many TRBJ2-3 . TRBV7-9 TGTGCCAGCGGTGGGAAGGGGCCAACTAGCACAGATACGCAGTATTTT CASGGKGPTSTDTQYF
many TRBJ2-7 TRBD2 TRBV29-1 TGCAGCGTTGGGGAGGGCTACGAGCAGTACTTC CSVGEGYEQYF
many TRBJ2-1 TRBD2 TRBV4-3 TGCGCCAGCAGCCAAGAAAGGGGGACTAGCGGGGGCTATGAGCAGTTCTTC CASSQERGTSGGYEQFF
. TRBJ1-2 TRBD1 TRBV19 TGTGCCAGTAGTATGGATTCGGGACAGTCCTATGGCTACACCTTC CASSMDSGQSYGYTF
few TRBJ2-7 . TRBV25-1 TGTGCCAGCACCGGGGACGGAAGCTCCTACGAGCAGTACTTC CASTGDGSSYEQYF
many TRBJ2-2 . TRBV9 TGTGCCAGCAGCGTAGAGGCTACGGGCACCGGGGAGCTGTTTTTT CASSVEATGTGELFF
many TRBJ2-2 . TRBV5-1 TGCGCCAGCAGCCCCTTGGGACAGAACACCGGGGAGCTGTTTTTT CASSPLGQNTGELFF
. TRBJ1-1 . TRBV28 TGTGCCAGCACCCCCGAACAGGGCTACACTGAAGCTTTCTTT CASTPEQGYTEAFF
few TRBJ1-1 . TRBV21-1 TGTGCCGGACGCCCGGGGGGGGAAGCTTTCTTT CAGRPGGEAFF
few TRBJ2-2 TRBD2 TRBV20-1 TGCAGTGCTTTTGCGGGGGGGCCGTCCGGGGAGCTGTTTTTT CSAFAGGPSGELFF
. TRBJ2-3 . TRBV24-1 TGTACCACCAGTGCTCTGACAGACCCGGGGGTTCGGACAGATACGCAGTATTTT CTTSALTDPGVRTDTQYF
. TRBJ2-7 . TRBV3-1 TGTGCCAGCAGCCCTGATAGGACGAAGCAGTACTTC CASSPDRTKQYF
. TRBJ1-1 . TRBV7-2 TGTGCCAGCACCGCGGCGGGGACTGAAGCTTTCTTT CASTAAGTEAFF
. TRBJ2-5 TRBD1 TRBV28 TGTGCCAGCAGTTCCCCGACAGGGGGAGGAGAGACCCAGTACTTC CASSSPTGGGETQYF
many TRBJ2-2 . TRBV14 TGTGCCAGCAGCCTACGCTGGGGGGAGCTGTTTTTT CASSLRWGELFF
. TRBJ2-7 . TRBV2 TGTGCCAGCAGTGCGGTTGAGGGAATGAGTTACGAGCAGTACTTC CASSAVEGMSYEQYF
few TRBJ2-7 . TRBV7-2 TGTGCCAGCAGCTTAGTAGGCTCTGGGGTCGACGAGCAGTACTTC CASSLVGSGVDEQYF
few TRBJ1-2 . TRBV6-2/TRBV6-3 TGTGCCAGCAGTTACGGCAGAGATTTTGGCTACACCTTC CASSYGRDFGYTF
many TRBJ2-7 TRBD1 TRBV20-1 TGCAGTGCTAGAGATCTCCAAGGTCGGACAGGGAAAAACGAGCAGTACTTC CSARDLQGRTGKNEQYF
. TRBJ1-1 . TRBV3-1 TGTGCCAGCAGCCCCCACAGGGTGCACACTGAAGCTTTCTTT CASSPHRVHTEAFF
few TRBJ2-2 TRBD1 TRBV20-1 TGCAGTGCTAGCTGGGACAGCTCGAACACCGGGGAGCTGTTTTTT CSASWDSSNTGELFF
few TRBJ2-1 . TRBV19 TGTGCCAGTAGTAACAGGGAAATTTACAATGAGCAGTTCTTC CASSNREIYNEQFF
many TRBJ1-2 . TRBV12-3/TRBV12-4 TGTGCCAGCAGTCCCGACAGGCTTTATGGCTACACCTTC CASSPDRLYGYTF
many TRBJ1-3 . TRBV15 TGTGCCACCAGCAGAGGTGTGCAGGACTCATACTCTGGAAACACCATATATTTT CATSRGVQDSYSGNTIYF
. TRBJ2-7 TRBD1 TRBV19 TGTGTCAGTAGTAACCCGACAGGGGGCAACGACGAGCAGTACTTC CVSSNPTGGNDEQYF